The 9 T cell receptor beta chains given below trace back to one sample, sequenced in a study of prognosis after radiotherapy for stage I lung cancer. CDR3 of TCR beta was amplified from genomic DNA via a two-round multiplex PCR. First-round PCR amplification was performed with primers specific to each TRBV and TRBJ gene. In TCRdb, the multiplex PCR reads were re-called with MiXCR into one record per CDR3 protein. The data contain about 25,000 distinct CDR3 sequences, 40% of them singletons. Material: PBMCs, obtained before or after stereotactic body radiation therapy (not recorded which). Source of these receptors: a donor aged 50 or older with non-small cell lung cancer.

This clonotype ranks as medium-sized (0.01 to 0.1%). This rearrangement joins TRBV7-9 to TRBJ2-7; the match to TRBD2 covers 10 bases. V trimming: 5 bases; J trimming: 1 base; junction bases outside the gene matches: 5. Germline V gene sequence: CDR1 SEHNR, CDR2 FQNEAQ (reference sequence). There are 15 residues in the CDR3. CDR3 DNA: TGTGCCAGCAGCCGCTCTAGCGGGAGTTCCTACGAGCAGTACTTC. Its translation is CASSRSSGSSYEQYF.

This clonotype occurred many times. V and J are TRBV20-1 and TRBJ2-5, with D perhaps matching TRBD1 (5 bases). V lost 5 bases and J lost 5, with 15 bases in between. The CDR3 loop spans 13 amino acids. The V gene's germline CDR1 is DFQATT and CDR2 SNEGSKA (reference sequence). CDR3 in amino acids: CSAPLEGVETQYF. The CDR3, as DNA: TGCAGTGCTCCTCTTGAAGGGGTCGAGACCCAGTACTTC.

On this clonotype: A read error is possible here, since a much larger clone lies one base away. This chain joins TRBV3-1 and TRBJ1-4; possible D gene TRBD1, 5 bases. Germline V gene lookup returns CDR1 LGHDT and CDR2 YNNKEL (reference sequence). V lost 1 base, J lost 10 bases, and 16 bases lay in between. This CDR3 spans 15 amino acids. The CDR3 loop reads CASSQVTHGAGKLFF. The CDR3 nucleotides read TGTGCCAGCAGCCAAGTAACACATGGGGCCGGAAAACTGTTTTTT.

The V and J genes are TRBV7-9 and TRBJ1-2; 9 bases are shared with TRBD1. V gave up 4 bases and J gave up 4 bases; unmatched junction bases: 7. CDR3 size: 15 residues. Germline assignment: CDR1 SEHNR and CDR2 FQNEAQ (reference sequence). The CDR3 loop is CASSYRDRDGYGYTF. CDR3 sequence (DNA): TGTGCCAGCAGCTATCGGGACAGGGACGGCTATGGCTACACCTTC.

This clonotype is a singleton in its sample. V and J are TRBV28 and TRBJ2-1; TRBD2 might be the D (6 bases). The V gene's germline CDR1 is MDHEN and CDR2 SYDVKM. The CDR3 loop spans 16 amino acids. V dropped 4 bases and J dropped 1 base, with 14 bases sitting between them. The CDR3 nucleotides read TGTGCCAGCAGTTCAGGAGGGCCGTGGTCCTACAATGAGCAGTTCTTC. Translated: CASSSGGPWSYNEQFF.

In regard to this clonotype: Germline is not matched at one junction end, which may reflect a read error. V is TRBV6-2 or TRBV6-3 and J is TRBJ1-2, with 11 bases identical to TRBD1. Per the germline V gene, CDR1 is MNHEY and CDR2 is SVGEGT. This CDR3 has 16 amino acids. The CDR3 spells CTSSYIRTGGGYGYTF. The CDR3, as DNA: TGTACCAGCAGTTATATTAGGACAGGGGGCGGCTATGGCTACACCTTC.

V is TRBV9 and J is TRBJ2-1; D call uncertain. The V gene's germline CDR1 is SGDLS and CDR2 YYNGEE. Trimming shortened V by 3 bases and J by 7 bases, and 14 bases separated the two germline ends. The CDR3 is 14 amino acids. The CDR3 region is CASSAEDWGNEQFF. In DNA form, the CDR3 reads TGTGCCAGCAGCGCAGAAGACTGGGGTAATGAGCAGTTCTTC. The variable domain in full, with the rest retrieved from reference TRBV9 and TRBJ2-1, is DSGVTQTPKHLITATGQRVTLRCSPRSGDLSVYWYQQSLDQGLQFLIQYYNGEERAKGNILERFSAQQFPDLHSELNLSSLELGDSALYFCASSAEDWGNEQFFGPGTRLTVL.

This clonotype was seen many times. The gene calls are TRBV28 and TRBJ1-4, with unresolved D. CDR3 length: 15 residues. The germline V gene has CDR1 MDHEN and CDR2 SYDVKM. Trimming left V 4 bases short and J 3 bases short, with 12 bases between. The CDR3 loop is CASSSQTGPNEKLFF. CDR3 DNA sequence: TGTGCCAGCAGTTCCCAGACGGGTCCTAATGAAAAACTGTTTTTT.

This clonotype has a count of ten or more. The chain recombines TRBV20-1 with TRBJ2-7; 9 bases line up with TRBD2. The germline CDR1 and CDR2 sequences are DFQATT and SNEGSKA (reference sequence). The CDR3 extends over 12 amino acids. V was pared by 5 bases and J by 2 bases, with 1 base of the junction left unmatched. The CDR3 coding sequence is TGCAGTGCTTCTAGCGGGGCCTACGAGCAGTACTTC. It is translated as CSASSGAYEQYF.